This TCR beta chain was profiled in a study of patients and donors after allogeneic stem cell transplantation. A few counts support this clonotype. The length of the CDR3 is 12 residues. The V gene end was trimmed by 6 bases and the J gene end by 6 bases; junction bases not matched to a gene: 5. Germline V lookup: CDR1 DFQATT, CDR2 SNEGSKA (reference sequence). TCRdb redid the calling of the RT-PCR reads with MiXCR, one entry per CDR3 protein. The table shows 920,000 or so distinct CDR3 sequences, with about 20% occurring only once. The sample was blood, either unsorted or a sorted T cell fraction (not recorded which). V gene TRBV20-1 combines with J gene TRBJ2-4, with 7 bases aligning to TRBD2. This receptor was identified in a human donor who was either an allogeneic HSCT recipient or a stem cell or donor lymphocyte infusion donor (not recorded which). It is not recorded whose cells these are; they may come from a transplant donor. The CDR3 DNA reads as TGCAGTGCCTGCGGGGGAGGAAACATTCAGTACTTC. Translating gives CSACGGGNIQYF.